The subject of this entry is one T cell receptor (beta chain). Participants were aged about 18 to 90 years, lived in 20 to 25 US areas, and enrolled virtually. Clinical history reported by participants formed the basis on which cohorts were assigned. These data originate in a study of blood T cell repertoires in COVID-19. As for the study in general: Samples taken during acute and convalescent COVID-19 were collected in the United States, Italy and Spain. The cDNA or gDNA used as material had been derived from T cells, B-cell-depleted T cells, or PBMCs.

Generated by immunoSEQ multiplex PCR, the TCRdb table keeps only in-frame clones and is missing some. The sample contains some 490,000 clones, less than 90% of which appear only once. This CDR3 is built from 15 residues. Germline CDR1 reads SNHLY; CDR2 reads FYNNEI. The junction had 6 bases not matched to a gene; V was cut back by 4 bases and J by 0 bases. This clonotype was sampled from a woman aged 55-70 years who had recovered from COVID-19. The chain carries TRBV2 and TRBJ2-7, with 7 bases identical to TRBD1. The sample comprised PBMCs or T cells enriched from blood (not recorded which). The CDR3 reads CASSGPGQSSYEQYF. The CDR3 DNA sequence: TGTGCCAGCAGTGGACCGGGACAGTCCTCCTACGAGCAGTACTTC.